This TCR beta chain was identified in a study of blood T cells in healthy people across ages. This clonotype was observed a handful of times. Its antigen is unidentified. Combining a sample-barcoded 5' primer with a J-beta primer mix, a second PCR ran for about 6 to 12 cycles. Every cDNA molecule carried a tag from a template-switch adaptor bearing 12 random nucleotides. In TCRdb, the 5' RACE reads were re-called with MiXCR into one record per CDR3 protein. The table records about 1.7 million distinct CDR3 sequences, 28% of them present only once. Study outcomes and limitations: The fall in TCR beta diversity per million T cells was roughly linear with age. Conclusively comparing naive with antigen-experienced cells was impossible with unsorted PBMCs.

J was trimmed by 0 bases and V by 10 bases; bases with no gene match: 5. The CDR3 is 14 residues long. Germline assignment: CDR1 ENHRY and CDR2 SYGVKD. Per sample, a minimum of 6.5 million PBMCs were isolated. The rearrangement uses TRBV10-3 and TRBJ2-1; 8 nucleotides line up with TRBD1. Sequenced: blood. This clonotype originated in a woman aged 25 to 45 in good health. CDR3 DNA: TGTGCCACCTGGACAGGGAGCTCCTACAATGAGCAGTTCTTC. Protein product: CATWTGSSYNEQFF.